This T cell receptor beta chain was found in a study of T cell responses to AZD1222 COVID-19 vaccine. General study findings and limits: Reportedly, nearly half of unique spike TCRs recognized epitopes outside B.1.351/B.1.1.7 mutations. Clonal diversity may have been underestimated, and the donors were mostly white British, with more females than males.

This clone was detected only a few times. Antigen specificity is unknown. Profiled with immunoSEQ multiplex PCR; TCRdb holds only in-frame clones, not every one. The sample has about 56,000 clones; about 87% are singletons. This CDR3 contains 12 residues. CDR1 and CDR2 (germline): SQVTM, ANQGSEA. Trimming removed 6 bases at V and 4 bases at J, with 12 bases between. The material was peripheral blood, obtained on day 0 of AZD1222 vaccination. The chain combines TRBV29-1 with TRBJ1-2, with a tentative D call TRBD1 (5 bases). The receptor comes from an adult in good health. The chain's CDR3 is CSVEDKVYGYTF. For the CDR3, the DNA is TGCAGCGTCGAGGACAAGGTCTATGGCTACACCTTC.